This T cell receptor beta chain appears in the sequencing data of a study of shared clonotypes between healthy human individuals. Trimming shortened V by 7 bases and J by 10 bases, and 19 bases separated the two germline ends. This CDR3 is 13 amino acids long. Germline V gene sequence: CDR1 WSHSY, CDR2 SAAADI. The data were produced by immunoSEQ multiplex PCR, yet TCRdb's version contains in-frame clones alone and is incomplete. In the table there are over 75,000 clones, approximately 70% of which are singletons. The sequenced material came from memory CD8+ T cells sorted from blood. Specified subset: CD45RO+ cells pooled with CCR7-negative TemRA cells. This sequence originates from a man aged 25-45 years in good health. This chain joins TRBV10-2 and TRBJ1-1, with D unclear. The CDR3 loop reads CASNLPGSEAAFF. In nucleotides, the CDR3 is TGCGCCAGCAATTTGCCCGGGTCGGAAGCAGCTTTCTTT.